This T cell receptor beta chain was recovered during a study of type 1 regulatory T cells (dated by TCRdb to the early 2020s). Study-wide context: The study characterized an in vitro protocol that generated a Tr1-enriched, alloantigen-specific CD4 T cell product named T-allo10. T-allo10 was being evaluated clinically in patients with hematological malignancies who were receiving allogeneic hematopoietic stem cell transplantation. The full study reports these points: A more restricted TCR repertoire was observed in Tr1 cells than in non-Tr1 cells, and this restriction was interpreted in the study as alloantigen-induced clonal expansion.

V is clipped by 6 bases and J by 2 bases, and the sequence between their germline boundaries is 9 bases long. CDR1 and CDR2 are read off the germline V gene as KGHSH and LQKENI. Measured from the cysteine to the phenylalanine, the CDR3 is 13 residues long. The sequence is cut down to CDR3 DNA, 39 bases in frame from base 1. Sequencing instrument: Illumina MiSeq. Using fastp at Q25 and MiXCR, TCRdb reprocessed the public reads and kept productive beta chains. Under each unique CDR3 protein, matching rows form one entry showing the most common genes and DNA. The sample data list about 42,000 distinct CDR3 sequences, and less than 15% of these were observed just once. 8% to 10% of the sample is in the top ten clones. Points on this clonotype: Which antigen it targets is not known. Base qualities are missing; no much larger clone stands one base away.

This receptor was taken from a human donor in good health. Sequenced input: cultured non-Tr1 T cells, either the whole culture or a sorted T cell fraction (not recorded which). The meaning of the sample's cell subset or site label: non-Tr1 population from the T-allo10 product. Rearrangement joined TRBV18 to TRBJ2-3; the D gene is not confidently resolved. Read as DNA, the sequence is TGTGCCAGCTCGGAACGACTCACAGATACGCAGTATTTT. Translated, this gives CASSERLTDTQYF.